This T cell receptor (beta chain) was found in a study of blood T cell repertoires in COVID-19. Repertoires were generated with immunoSEQ multiplex PCR, while TCRdb's copy carries only in-frame clones and drops some. The sample includes about 200,000 clones, 80% to 90% of them seen just once. J lost 5 bases, V lost 5 bases, and 5 bases had no gene match. The CDR3 covers 14 residues. The germline gives CDR1 SGHTA, CDR2 FQGNSA. Sequencing input: peripheral blood. The sequence derives from a human donor in a cohort sampled during active COVID-19. The chain links TRBV7-2 to TRBJ1-2; 10 nucleotides match TRBD1. CDR3 sequence (DNA): TGTGCCAGCAGCCAACCGGGACAGGGGTATGGCTACACCTTC. Amino acids: CASSQPGQGYGYTF.